This T cell receptor (beta chain) stems from a study of blood T cells in healthy people across ages. For the second PCR, which ran for 7 to 11 cycles, a sample-barcoded 5' primer and a J-beta primer mix were used. Researchers report that a template-switch adaptor with 12 random nucleotides tagged each cDNA molecule. TCRdb processed the 5' RACE reads anew with MiXCR; each CDR3 protein has one entry. The data contain over 550,000 distinct CDR3 sequences, about 30% of them singletons. Of note for this clonotype: Antigen specificity is unknown. A much larger clonotype is one base distant, so this may be a read error.

Germline CDR1 SNHLY, CDR2 FYNNEI. The CDR3 runs 14 residues. Study outcomes and limitations: Fewer expanded clones and more diversity marked long-lived versus aged donors.

Healthy individuals of Caucasian origin from Russia, aged about 6 to 100, served as donors. Total RNA extracted from each sample amounted to at least 5 micrograms. The clonotype was recovered from a woman of 80 years or more in good health. The chain recombines TRBV2 with TRBJ2-4, with TRBD1 matching over 7 bases. TRBJ2-7 explains the end of the DNA better; the J call may be wrong. The sequenced sample consisted of blood. For the CDR3, the DNA is TGTGCCAGCGGGGAGACAGGGTCAACCTACGAGCAGTACTTC. It encodes CASGETGSTYEQYF.